This is a list of T cell receptor beta chains from one sample in a study of shared clonotypes between healthy human individuals. TCRdb keeps only in-frame clones here, not all; method: immunoSEQ multiplex PCR. In the table there are more than 150,000 clones, 66% of which are singletons. Sequenced input: memory CD4+ T cells sorted from blood. The receptors were sampled from a man aged 25 to 45 in good health. The CDR3 runs from the conserved cysteine through the conserved F or W. D genes are given only for firm matches. Part of the rows lack a size; the others show once, few, many or a class for expanded clones.

CDR3nt | CDR3aa | abundance | d_gene | j_gene | v_gene
TGTGCCAGCAGCATAGGCAAGAACACTGAAGCTTTCTTT | CASSIGKNTEAFF | many | - | TRBJ1-1 | TRBV11-3
TGTGCCAGCAGTACAAGGGGGGTGGGGAGTGAGCAGTACTTC | CASSTRGVGSEQYF | - | - | TRBJ2-7 | TRBV2
TGTGCCATCAGGCACTTTGAGACAGGGACTATAAGTAACTATGGCTACACCTTC | CAIRHFETGTISNYGYTF | once | TRBD1 | TRBJ1-2 | TRBV10-3
TGCAGCGTTGAGGGGGCAGGGGATACGCAGTATTTT | CSVEGAGDTQYF | - | - | TRBJ2-3 | TRBV29-1
TGCGCCAGCAGCTTGGAAGGACTAGCGGGAAGGGCTGAGCAGTTCTTC | CASSLEGLAGRAEQFF | - | TRBD2 | TRBJ2-1 | TRBV5-1
TGTGCCAGCAGTGAAAGAGTCTCTAGCGGGTACAATGAGCAGTTCTTC | CASSERVSSGYNEQFF | - | TRBD2 | TRBJ2-1 | TRBV6-1
TGTGCCATCAGAGACACCGGACAGGGGGGCGACAATGAGCAGTTCTTC | CAIRDTGQGGDNEQFF | - | TRBD1 | TRBJ2-1 | TRBV10-3
TGTGCCAGCAGGATCAGCGGGGCCGTTGGCACCGGGGAGCTGTTTTTT | CASRISGAVGTGELFF | few | TRBD2 | TRBJ2-2 | TRBV7-9
TGTGCCAGCAGAAGTTCCAATGACGAAACCCAGTACTTC | CASRSSNDETQYF | - | - | TRBJ2-5 | TRBV6-6
TGCGCCAGCATCCAGCGGCTTTATACCTACGAGCAGTACTTC | CASIQRLYTYEQYF | - | - | TRBJ2-7 | TRBV5-1
TGCGCCAGCAGTTCCCCGACACCTTCCTACGAGCAGTACTTC | CASSSPTPSYEQYF | many | - | TRBJ2-7 | TRBV5-1
TGTGCCAGCAGTGAAGCGGGGGCGGGATTCGACAATGAGCAGTTCTTC | CASSEAGAGFDNEQFF | - | - | TRBJ2-1 | TRBV6-1
TGTGCCAGCAGCGTAGTCCCGGGACTAGGAGAGACCCAGTACTTC | CASSVVPGLGETQYF | few | TRBD2 | TRBJ2-5 | TRBV9
TGTGCCAGCAGCTTGGCCGGGACAGGGTTTTACGAGCAGTACTTC | CASSLAGTGFYEQYF | - | TRBD1 | TRBJ2-7 | TRBV5-6
TGCAGTGCAAGTAGGCGGGAGCTGTTTTTT | CSASRRELFF | - | - | TRBJ2-2 | TRBV20-1
TGTGCCAGCAGCTTACTATTGGGGAAAGGAAACACCATATATTTT | CASSLLLGKGNTIYF | - | - | TRBJ1-3 | TRBV5-5
TGTGCCAGCAGCCGAAACAGGAACACTGAAGCTTTCTTT | CASSRNRNTEAFF | few | - | TRBJ1-1 | TRBV11-1
TGTGCCAGCAGTGAATCCCTTGGATTTAACTATGGCTACACCTTC | CASSESLGFNYGYTF | - | - | TRBJ1-2 | TRBV6-1
TGTGCCATCAGGGGGACAGGGGAAGAGACCCAGTACTTC | CAIRGTGEETQYF | - | TRBD1 | TRBJ2-5 | TRBV10-3
TGTGCCAGCATTCCTCTCAGGCCGAACACTGAAGCTTTCTTT | CASIPLRPNTEAFF | few | - | TRBJ1-1 | TRBV11-2
TGTGCCACCAGCAGAGAGTTTGCTGGACTAGCGGCGCCGGGGGGGAGCGAGCAGTACTTC | CATSREFAGLAAPGGSEQYF | - | TRBD2 | TRBJ2-7 | TRBV15
TGCGCCAGCACGACGACCTCTGGGGCCAACGTCCTGACTTTC | CASTTTSGANVLTF | - | - | TRBJ2-6 | TRBV5-1
TGTGCCAGTAGACCAGGGGGACTCTTCGATGAGCAGTTCTTC | CASRPGGLFDEQFF | - | - | TRBJ2-1 | TRBV19
TGCGCCAGCAATTATGACAGGGGCGACGGGGAGCTGTTTTTT | CASNYDRGDGELFF | - | TRBD1 | TRBJ2-2 | TRBV5-1
TGCAGCGCCACGTACAGGGTCTACACTGAAGCTTTCTTT | CSATYRVYTEAFF | - | - | TRBJ1-1 | TRBV29-1
TGTGCCAGCAGCTTAGGGGCGGGAGGGAGGTTGAATGAGCAGTTCTTC | CASSLGAGGRLNEQFF | few | TRBD2 | TRBJ2-1 | TRBV11-2
TGTGCCAGCAGCTCCAACCGGGACAGTAGCTATGGCTACACCTTC | CASSSNRDSSYGYTF | - | TRBD1 | TRBJ1-2 | TRBV11-2
TGTGCCAGCAGTTCGCTTACAGGGAAAAATAGCAATCAGCCCCAGCATTTT | CASSSLTGKNSNQPQHF | - | - | TRBJ1-5 | TRBV27
TGCAGCGGCCGCACCCCCGGGACTAGCACTGTCAATGAGCAGTTCTTC | CSGRTPGTSTVNEQFF | - | TRBD2 | TRBJ2-1 | TRBV29-1